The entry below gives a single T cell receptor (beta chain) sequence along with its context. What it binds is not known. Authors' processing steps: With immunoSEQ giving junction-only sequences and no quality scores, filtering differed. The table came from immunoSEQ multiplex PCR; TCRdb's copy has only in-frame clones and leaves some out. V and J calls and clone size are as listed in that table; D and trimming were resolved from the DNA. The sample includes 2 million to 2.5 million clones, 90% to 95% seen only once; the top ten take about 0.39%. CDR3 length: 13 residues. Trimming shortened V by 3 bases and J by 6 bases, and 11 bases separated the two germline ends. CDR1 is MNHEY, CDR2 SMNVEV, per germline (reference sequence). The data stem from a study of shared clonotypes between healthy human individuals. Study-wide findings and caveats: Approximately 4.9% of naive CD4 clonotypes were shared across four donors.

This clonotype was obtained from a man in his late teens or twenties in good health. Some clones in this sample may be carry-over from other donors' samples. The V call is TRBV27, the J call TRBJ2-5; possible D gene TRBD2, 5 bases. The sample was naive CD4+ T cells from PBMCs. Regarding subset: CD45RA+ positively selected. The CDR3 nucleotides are TGTGCCAGCAGTTTGGCGGGCAGGAAGACCCAGTACTTC. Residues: CASSLAGRKTQYF.